This TCR beta chain was sequenced during a study of blood T cell repertoires in COVID-19. For the study at large: Samples taken during acute and convalescent COVID-19 were collected in the United States, Italy and Spain. T cells, B-cell-depleted T cells, or PBMCs supplied cDNA or gDNA.

The length of the CDR3 is 15 residues. V lost 6 bases and J lost 4, with 18 bases in between. Germline loops: CDR1 MNHEY, CDR2 SMNVEV (reference sequence). Original processing methods: Counts of nucleated cells, estimated from reference gene primer amplification, were obtained. Sequenced by immunoSEQ multiplex PCR; TCRdb stores in-frame clones only, minus some. That table is the source of V, J and clone size, and D and trimming were worked out from the DNA. The sample lists approximately 100,000 clones, roughly 92% seen once, with more than 0.85% in the top ten. This clone has only one observation. The receptor was isolated from a man aged 55 to 70 with acute or convalescent COVID-19. The V call is TRBV27, the J call TRBJ1-2; TRBD1 is a possible D gene (5 bases). What was sequenced was peripheral blood. Here the CDR3 reads CASRFSGTFFYGYTF. The CDR3 bases are TGTGCCAGCAGATTTTCAGGGACTTTCTTCTATGGCTACACCTTC.